The rows below give T cell receptor beta chains drawn from one sample of a study of T cell responses to AZD1222 COVID-19 vaccine. TCRdb keeps only in-frame clones here, not all; method: immunoSEQ multiplex PCR. In the table there are roughly 93,000 clones, approximately 86% of which are singletons. Sequences were derived from peripheral blood, sampled on day 0 of AZD1222 vaccination. The receptors were gathered from an adult in good health. Each CDR3 is given with its conserved first and last residue. A D gene is named only where the DNA matches it firmly. Only some rows state a clone size, as once, few, many or a class for expanded clones.

clone_size	v_call	cdr3_length	d_call	j_call	cdr3_aa
.	TRBV19	15	.	TRBJ2-4	CASSDPGVLRDIQYF
.	TRBV21-1	14	.	TRBJ1-6	CASSDQGLKSPLHF
.	TRBV19	14	.	TRBJ2-7	CASSLGAGIKEQYF
.	TRBV2	17	TRBD2	TRBJ2-3	CASSAGRTSGGADTQYF
few	TRBV6-5	15	.	TRBJ2-1	CASSYFWDKSNEQFF
.	TRBV5-4	12	.	TRBJ2-1	CASSQGGREQFF
.	TRBV16	15	.	TRBJ1-3	CASSPREFAGNTIYF
.	TRBV9	13	.	TRBJ2-7	CASSVDNNPEQYF
.	TRBV7-6	15	TRBD1	TRBJ2-3	CASSLVGTGGGTQYF
.	TRBV9	17	TRBD2	TRBJ2-2	CASSVVGGVYNTGELFF
.	TRBV27	13	.	TRBJ2-5	CASSPYPQETQYF
.	TRBV5-4	15	.	TRBJ2-2	CASSFRLEGTGELFF
.	TRBV3-1/TRBV3-2	14	TRBD1	TRBJ2-7	CASSQPGTAHEQYF
.	TRBV5-5	15	TRBD1	TRBJ2-7	CASSMGSGQVYEQYF
.	TRBV18	14	.	TRBJ1-5	CASSAEQGDQPQHF
once	TRBV11-2	16	.	TRBJ2-7	CASSPLAGTRSYEQYF
.	TRBV27	12	.	TRBJ2-5	CASANPAETQYF
.	TRBV19	15	TRBD2	TRBJ2-3	CASSIGGVRADTQYF
.	TRBV6-4	13	.	TRBJ1-5	CASSVQGGQPQHF
.	TRBV29-1	13	TRBD1	TRBJ1-4	CSVYGQGAGKLFF
.	TRBV30	13	.	TRBJ2-5	CAWRVAGQETQYF
.	TRBV19	16	.	TRBJ2-2	CATTHRDPGLGGELFF
.	TRBV11-2	14	.	TRBJ2-6	CASSRGAGANVLTF
.	TRBV7-9	13	.	TRBJ2-3	CASSLALDNTQYF
once	TRBV5-4	15	.	TRBJ2-6	CASSLGISGANVLTF
.	TRBV27	15	TRBD2	TRBJ2-1	CASSLTSGRFYEQFF
once	TRBV7-2	19	TRBD2	TRBJ2-1	CASSLRSSGSPISYNEQFF
.	TRBV5-1	15	.	TRBJ1-2	CASSLAPDGIYGYTF
.	TRBV12-3/TRBV12-4	13	.	TRBJ1-1	CASSLMSGIEAFF
.	TRBV29-1	13	.	TRBJ1-1	CSVKRDLMTEAFF
.	TRBV4-2	19	TRBD2	TRBJ2-1	CASSQDLVWKLAAGDEQFF
.	TRBV18	12	.	TRBJ2-7	CASSLSSYEQYF
.	TRBV5-8	15	.	TRBJ2-5	CASSLAGVDQETQYF
.	TRBV6-5	15	.	TRBJ1-1	CASSYRGGMNTEAFF
.	TRBV19	15	TRBD1	TRBJ1-5	CASSPPGQGIQPQHF
.	TRBV11-2	11	TRBD2	TRBJ2-7	CASSSLAGEYF
.	TRBV5-1	13	.	TRBJ2-1	CASSLGTSNEQFF
once	TRBV6-5	16	.	TRBJ2-7	CASSYRSGTRDYEQYF
.	TRBV6-5	15	TRBD1	TRBJ1-2	CASGAQGVMDYGYTF
.	TRBV12-5	13	.	TRBJ1-2	CASAAGTTYGYTF
.	TRBV19	15	TRBD1	TRBJ1-4	CASNWGTGHNEKLFF
.	TRBV6-2/TRBV6-3	13	TRBD1	TRBJ1-3	CASSGTAGNTIYF
.	TRBV6-4	15	.	TRBJ1-6	CASSESDKLGSPLHF
.	TRBV4-2	15	.	TRBJ1-2	CASSQEQNQIYGYTF
.	TRBV28	14	.	TRBJ1-5	CASSLNGRSEPQHF
.	TRBV7-9	12	.	TRBJ1-2	CASSPPRVGYTF
.	TRBV9	13	.	TRBJ2-1	CASSVEEGNEQFF
.	TRBV7-2	15	TRBD1	TRBJ2-7	CASSLFGTGPYEQYF
.	TRBV5-4	15	TRBD2	TRBJ2-5	CASSPEREGQETQYF
.	TRBV29-1	11	.	TRBJ1-1	CSVESSTEAFF
.	TRBV24-1	13	.	TRBJ1-2	CATSHSRSRGYTF
once	TRBV5-6	14	.	TRBJ2-7	CASSFGDPSYEQYF
once	TRBV4-1	15	.	TRBJ1-4	CASSQDRTDNEKLFF
.	TRBV2	14	.	TRBJ1-1	CASRFPRVNTEAFF
.	TRBV3-1/TRBV3-2	17	TRBD1	TRBJ2-6	CASSPWTGGGGANVLTF
.	TRBV10-3	11	.	TRBJ2-5	CAISDGNTQYF
.	TRBV30	14	.	TRBJ2-3	CAWSVAKSTDTQYF
once	TRBV27	13	.	TRBJ2-3	CASSRQSTDTQYF
few	TRBV5-1	16	TRBD1	TRBJ2-2	CASSWQGTGTGGELFF